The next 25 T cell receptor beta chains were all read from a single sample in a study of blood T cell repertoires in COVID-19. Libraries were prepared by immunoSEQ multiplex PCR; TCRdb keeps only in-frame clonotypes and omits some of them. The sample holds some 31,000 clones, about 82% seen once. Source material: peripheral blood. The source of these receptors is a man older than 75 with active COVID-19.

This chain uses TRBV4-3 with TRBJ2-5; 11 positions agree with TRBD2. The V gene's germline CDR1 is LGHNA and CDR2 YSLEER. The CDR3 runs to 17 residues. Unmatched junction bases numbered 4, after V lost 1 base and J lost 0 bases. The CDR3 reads CASSQGTSGLYQETQYF. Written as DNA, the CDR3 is TGCGCCAGCAGCCAAGGGACTAGCGGGTTGTACCAAGAGACCCAGTACTTC.

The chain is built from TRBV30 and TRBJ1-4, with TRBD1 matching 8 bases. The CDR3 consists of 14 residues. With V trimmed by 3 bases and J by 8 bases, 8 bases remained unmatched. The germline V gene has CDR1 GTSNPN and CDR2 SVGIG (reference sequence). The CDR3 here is CAWRKTGQAEKLFF. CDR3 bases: TGTGCCTGGAGAAAAACGGGACAGGCCGAAAAACTGTTTTTT.

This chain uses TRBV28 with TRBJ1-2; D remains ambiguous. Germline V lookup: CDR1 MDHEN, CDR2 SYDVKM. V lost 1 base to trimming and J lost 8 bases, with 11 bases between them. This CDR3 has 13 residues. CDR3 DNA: TGTGCCAGCAGTTTATTCCCCGGCGGAGGCTACACCTTC. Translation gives CASSLFPGGGYTF.

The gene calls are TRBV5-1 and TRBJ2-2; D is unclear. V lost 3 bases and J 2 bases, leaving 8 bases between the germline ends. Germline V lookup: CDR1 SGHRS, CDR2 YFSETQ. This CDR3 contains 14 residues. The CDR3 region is CASSSYSNTGELFF. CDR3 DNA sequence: TGCGCCAGCAGCTCGTACTCCAACACCGGGGAGCTGTTTTTT.

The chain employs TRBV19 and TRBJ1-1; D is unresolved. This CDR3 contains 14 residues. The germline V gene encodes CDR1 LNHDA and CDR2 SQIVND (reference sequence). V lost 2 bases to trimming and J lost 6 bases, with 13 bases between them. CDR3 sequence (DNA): TGTGCCAGTAGTATACCGGGGAGGTACGCTGAAGCTTTCTTT. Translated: CASSIPGRYAEAFF. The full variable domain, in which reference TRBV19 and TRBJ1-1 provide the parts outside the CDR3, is DGGITQSPKYLFRKEGQNVTLSCEQNLNHDAMYWYRQDPGQGLRLIYYSQIVNDFQKGDIAEGYSVSREKKESFPLTVTSAQKNPTAFYLCASSIPGRYAEAFFGQGTRLTVV.

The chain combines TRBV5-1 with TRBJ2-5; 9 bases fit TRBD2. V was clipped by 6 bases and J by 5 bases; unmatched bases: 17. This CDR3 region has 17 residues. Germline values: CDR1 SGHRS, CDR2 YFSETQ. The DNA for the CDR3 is TGCGCCAGCACCTCAGCCCCACCCGGAACTAGCGGGGAGACCCAGTACTTC. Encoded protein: CASTSAPPGTSGETQYF.

The chain's CDR3 is CASNPGLAAYNEQFF. CDR3 DNA sequence: TGTGCCAGCAACCCCGGGCTAGCGGCTTACAATGAGCAGTTCTTC. The V gene is TRBV7-8, the J gene TRBJ2-1, with 7 positions matching TRBD2. This CDR3 is 15 amino acids long. CDR1 and CDR2 from the germline V gene are SGHVS and FQNEAQ. The junction had 10 bases not matched to a gene; V was cut back by 7 bases and J by 4 bases.

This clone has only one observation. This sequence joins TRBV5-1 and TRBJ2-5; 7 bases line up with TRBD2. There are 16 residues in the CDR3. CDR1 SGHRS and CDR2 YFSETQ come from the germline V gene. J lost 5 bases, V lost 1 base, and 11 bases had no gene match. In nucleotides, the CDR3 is TGCGCCAGCAGCTTGCCTAGCGGAGTCCTGTCTGAGACCCAGTACTTC. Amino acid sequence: CASSLPSGVLSETQYF.

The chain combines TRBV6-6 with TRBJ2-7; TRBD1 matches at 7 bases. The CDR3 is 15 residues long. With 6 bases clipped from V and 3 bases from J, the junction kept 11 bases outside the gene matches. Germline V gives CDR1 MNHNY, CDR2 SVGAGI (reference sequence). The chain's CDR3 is CASRRLRDRVYEQYF. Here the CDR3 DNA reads TGTGCCAGCAGACGCCTTCGGGACAGAGTCTACGAGCAGTACTTC.

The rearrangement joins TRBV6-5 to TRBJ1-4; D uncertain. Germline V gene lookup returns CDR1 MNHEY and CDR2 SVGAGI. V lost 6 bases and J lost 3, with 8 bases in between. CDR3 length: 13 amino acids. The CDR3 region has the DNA TGTGCCAGCAGAGCTTTACCTAATGAAAAACTGTTTTTT. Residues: CASRALPNEKLFF.

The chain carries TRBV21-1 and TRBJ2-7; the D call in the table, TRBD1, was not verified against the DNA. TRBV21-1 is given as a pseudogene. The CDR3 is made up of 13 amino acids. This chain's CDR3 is CASNQGRGYEQYF. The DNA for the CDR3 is TGTGCCAGCAACCAAGGCAGGGGCTACGAGCAGTACTTC.

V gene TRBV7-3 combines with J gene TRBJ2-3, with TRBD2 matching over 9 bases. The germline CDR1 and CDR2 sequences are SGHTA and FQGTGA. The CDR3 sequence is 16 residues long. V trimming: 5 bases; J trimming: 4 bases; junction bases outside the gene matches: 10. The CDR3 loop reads CASSLTGTSTPDTQYF. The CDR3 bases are TGTGCCAGCAGCCTCACAGGGACTAGCACTCCAGATACGCAGTATTTT.

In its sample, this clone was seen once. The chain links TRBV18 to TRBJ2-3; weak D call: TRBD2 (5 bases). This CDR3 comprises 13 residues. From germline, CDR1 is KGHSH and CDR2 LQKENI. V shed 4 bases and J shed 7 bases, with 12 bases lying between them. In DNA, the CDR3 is TGTGCCAGCTCACAAGAGAGGGCAAATACGCAGTATTTT. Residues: CASSQERANTQYF.

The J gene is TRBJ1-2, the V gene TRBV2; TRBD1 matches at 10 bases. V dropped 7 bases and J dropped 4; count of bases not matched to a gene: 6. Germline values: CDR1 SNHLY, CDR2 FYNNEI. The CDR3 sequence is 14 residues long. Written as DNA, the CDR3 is TGTGCCAGCAACCGACAGGGGGCAGTCTATGGCTACACCTTC. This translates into CASNRQGAVYGYTF.

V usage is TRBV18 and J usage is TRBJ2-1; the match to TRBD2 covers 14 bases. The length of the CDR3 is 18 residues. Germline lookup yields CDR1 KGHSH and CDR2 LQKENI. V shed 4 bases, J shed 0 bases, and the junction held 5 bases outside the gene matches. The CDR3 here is CASSQGLAGGSSYNEQFF. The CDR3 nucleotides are TGTGCCAGCTCACAAGGACTAGCGGGGGGTAGCTCCTACAATGAGCAGTTCTTC.

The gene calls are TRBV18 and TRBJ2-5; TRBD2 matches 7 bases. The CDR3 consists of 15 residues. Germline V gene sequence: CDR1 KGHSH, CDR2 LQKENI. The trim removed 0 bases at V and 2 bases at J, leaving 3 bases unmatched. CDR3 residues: CASSPPGGTQETQYF. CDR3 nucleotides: TGTGCCAGCTCACCACCGGGGGGGACTCAAGAGACCCAGTACTTC.

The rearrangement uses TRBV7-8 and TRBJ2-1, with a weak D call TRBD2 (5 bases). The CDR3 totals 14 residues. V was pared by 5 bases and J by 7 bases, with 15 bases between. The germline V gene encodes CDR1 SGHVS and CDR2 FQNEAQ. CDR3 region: CASSAGSRGNEQFF. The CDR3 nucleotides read TGTGCCAGCAGCGCTGGGTCTCGGGGAAATGAGCAGTTCTTC.

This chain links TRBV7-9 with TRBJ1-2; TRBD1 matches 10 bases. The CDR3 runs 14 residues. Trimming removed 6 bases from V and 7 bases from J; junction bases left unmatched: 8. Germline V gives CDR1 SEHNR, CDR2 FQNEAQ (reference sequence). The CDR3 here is CASRNRQGAAGYTF. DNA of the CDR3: TGTGCCAGCAGAAACCGACAGGGGGCGGCTGGCTACACCTTC.

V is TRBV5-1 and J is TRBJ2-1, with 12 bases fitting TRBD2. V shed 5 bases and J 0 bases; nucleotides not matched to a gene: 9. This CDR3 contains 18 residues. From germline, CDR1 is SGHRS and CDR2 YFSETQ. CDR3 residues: CASSRTSGDPSSYNEQFF. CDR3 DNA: TGCGCCAGCAGTCGGACTAGCGGGGATCCGAGCTCCTACAATGAGCAGTTCTTC.

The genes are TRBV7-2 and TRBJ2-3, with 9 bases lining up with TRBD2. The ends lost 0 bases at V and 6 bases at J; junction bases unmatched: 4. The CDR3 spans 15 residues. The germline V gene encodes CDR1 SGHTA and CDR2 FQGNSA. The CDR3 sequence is CASSLAGGGVDTQYF. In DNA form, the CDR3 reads TGTGCCAGCAGCTTAGCTGGCGGGGGGGTTGATACGCAGTATTTT.

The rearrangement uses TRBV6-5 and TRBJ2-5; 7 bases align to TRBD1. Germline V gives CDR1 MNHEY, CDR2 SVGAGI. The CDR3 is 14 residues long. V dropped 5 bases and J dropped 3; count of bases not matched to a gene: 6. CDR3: CASSKSGTEETQYF. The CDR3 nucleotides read TGTGCCAGCAGTAAATCCGGGACAGAAGAGACCCAGTACTTC.

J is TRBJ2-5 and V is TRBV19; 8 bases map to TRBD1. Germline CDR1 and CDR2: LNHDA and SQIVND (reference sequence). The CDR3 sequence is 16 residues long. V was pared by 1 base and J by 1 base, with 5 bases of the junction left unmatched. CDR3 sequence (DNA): TGTGCCAGTAGTATAGGACAGGGGTTTTCCCAAGAGACCCAGTACTTC. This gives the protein CASSIGQGFSQETQYF.

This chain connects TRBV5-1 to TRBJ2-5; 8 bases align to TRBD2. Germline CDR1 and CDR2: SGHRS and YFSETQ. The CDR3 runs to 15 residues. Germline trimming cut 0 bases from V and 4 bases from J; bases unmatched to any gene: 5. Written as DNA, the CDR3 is TGCGCCAGCAGCTTGGTAGCGGGGAAGCTAGAGACCCAGTACTTC. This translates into CASSLVAGKLETQYF.

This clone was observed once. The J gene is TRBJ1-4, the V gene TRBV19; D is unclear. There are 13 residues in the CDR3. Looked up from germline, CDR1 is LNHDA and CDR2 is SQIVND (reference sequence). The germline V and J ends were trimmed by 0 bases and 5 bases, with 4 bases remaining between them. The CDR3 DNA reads TGTGCCAGTAGTATAGATCGGAATGAAAAACTGTTTTTT. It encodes CASSIDRNEKLFF.

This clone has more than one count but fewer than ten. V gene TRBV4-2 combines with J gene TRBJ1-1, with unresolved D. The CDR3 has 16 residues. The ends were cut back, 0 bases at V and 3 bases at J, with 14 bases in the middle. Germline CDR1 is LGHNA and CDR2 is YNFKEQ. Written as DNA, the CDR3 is TGTGCCAGCAGCCAAGATCCGGGGAACCTAGACACTGAAGCTTTCTTT. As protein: CASSQDPGNLDTEAFF.